A selection of T cell receptor beta chains follows, all from one sample in a study of glioma-infiltrating T cells after dendritic cell vaccination. Sequencing was performed with immunoSEQ multiplex PCR; in TCRdb, only in-frame clones are kept and a portion is missing. The table lists about 49,000 clones, roughly 87% of them singletons. The input for sequencing was blood, taken before dendritic cell vaccination. These receptors were collected from a human donor with glioblastoma. CDR3s leave out the opening cysteine and the closing phenylalanine or tryptophan.

cdr3_length: 15
v_call: TRBV4-3
cdr3_aa: ASSQEGAGGLQETQY

cdr3_length: 14
v_call: TRBV7-2
cdr3_aa: ASSLSRGGSSYEQY

cdr3_length: 15
v_call: TRBV29-1
cdr3_aa: SVEDGFPGNGTGELF

cdr3_length: 11
v_call: TRBV27
cdr3_aa: ASMNRGVYEQY

cdr3_length: 13
v_call: TRBV5-1
cdr3_aa: ASSSRQGLGEKLF

cdr3_length: 9
v_call: TRBV4-1
cdr3_aa: ASRGGNEQF

cdr3_length: 12
v_call: TRBV5-5
cdr3_aa: ASSQHTGDEKLF

cdr3_length: 11
v_call: TRBV18
cdr3_aa: ASSPGVPYEQY

cdr3_length: 14
v_call: TRBV15
cdr3_aa: ATSGTGEVSTDTQY

cdr3_length: 18
v_call: TRBV5-1
cdr3_aa: ASSRDGQGMFKLRNEKLF

cdr3_length: 10
v_call: TRBV19
cdr3_aa: ASRTGDYGYT

cdr3_length: 14
v_call: TRBV10-3
cdr3_aa: AISVAGTGKGNTIY

cdr3_length: 12
v_call: TRBV25-1
cdr3_aa: ASSGGQGIHGYT

cdr3_length: 11
v_call: TRBV6-5
cdr3_aa: ASSRGQGYGYT

cdr3_length: 12
v_call: TRBV19
cdr3_aa: ASSILTGGTEAF

cdr3_length: 17
v_call: TRBV19
cdr3_aa: ASIPSTGTGTPGANVLT

cdr3_length: 14
v_call: TRBV7-9
cdr3_aa: ASSFVPGGNYNEQF

cdr3_length: 13
v_call: TRBV7-9
cdr3_aa: ASSPGTGWDNEQF

cdr3_length: 12
v_call: TRBV14
cdr3_aa: ASSLQPTGGELF

cdr3_length: 14
v_call: TRBV5-1
cdr3_aa: ASSLDRREPYNEQF

cdr3_length: 12
v_call: TRBV19
cdr3_aa: ASKEGLYNSPLH

cdr3_length: 13
v_call: TRBV4-3
cdr3_aa: ASSQAGNIQETQY

cdr3_length: 14
v_call: TRBV5-1
cdr3_aa: ASSFIAGRNTGELF